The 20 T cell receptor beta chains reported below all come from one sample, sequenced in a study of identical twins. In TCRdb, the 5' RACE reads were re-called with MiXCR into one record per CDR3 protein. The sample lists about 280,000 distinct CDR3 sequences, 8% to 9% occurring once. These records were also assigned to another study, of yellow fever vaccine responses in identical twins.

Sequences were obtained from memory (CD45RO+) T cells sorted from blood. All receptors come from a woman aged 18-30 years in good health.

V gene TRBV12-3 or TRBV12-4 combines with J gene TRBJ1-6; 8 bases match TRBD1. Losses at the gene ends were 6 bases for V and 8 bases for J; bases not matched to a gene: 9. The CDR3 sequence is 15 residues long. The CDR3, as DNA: TGTGCCAGCAGCCCTAACAGGGGGACTTATTCACCCCTCCACTTT. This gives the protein CASSPNRGTYSPLHF.

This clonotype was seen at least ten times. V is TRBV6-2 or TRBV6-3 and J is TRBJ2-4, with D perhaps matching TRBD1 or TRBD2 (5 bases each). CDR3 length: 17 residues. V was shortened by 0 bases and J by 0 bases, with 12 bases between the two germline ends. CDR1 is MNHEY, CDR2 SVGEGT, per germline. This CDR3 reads CASSYSGGDRAKNIQYF. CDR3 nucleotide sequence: TGTGCCAGCAGTTACTCTGGGGGAGATAGAGCCAAAAACATTCAGTACTTC.

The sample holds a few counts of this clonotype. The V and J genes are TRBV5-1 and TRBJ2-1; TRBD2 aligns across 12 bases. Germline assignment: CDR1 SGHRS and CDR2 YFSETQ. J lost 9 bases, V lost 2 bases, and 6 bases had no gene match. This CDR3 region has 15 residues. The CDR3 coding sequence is TGCGCCAGCAGCTTCGCTAGCGGGAGGGCCACTGAGCAGTTCTTC. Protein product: CASSFASGRATEQFF.

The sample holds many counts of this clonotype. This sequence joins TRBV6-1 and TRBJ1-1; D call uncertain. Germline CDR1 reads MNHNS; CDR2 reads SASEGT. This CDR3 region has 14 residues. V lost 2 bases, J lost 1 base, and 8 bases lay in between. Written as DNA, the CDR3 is TGTGCCAGCAGTGAAAATTGGAGGAACACTGAAGCTTTCTTT. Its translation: CASSENWRNTEAFF.

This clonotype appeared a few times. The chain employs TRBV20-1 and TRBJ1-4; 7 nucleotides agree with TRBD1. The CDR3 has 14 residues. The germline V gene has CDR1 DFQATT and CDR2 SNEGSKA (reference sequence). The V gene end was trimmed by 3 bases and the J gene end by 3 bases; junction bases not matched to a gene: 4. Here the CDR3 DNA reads TGCAGTGCTAGCGCCGGGACAGCTAATGAAAAACTGTTTTTT. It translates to CSASAGTANEKLFF.

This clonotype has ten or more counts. The CDR3 is CASSLGQVAGELFF. In DNA, the CDR3 is TGTGCCAGCAGTCTCGGACAGGTCGCCGGGGAGCTGTTTTTT. This chain connects TRBV12-3 or TRBV12-4 to TRBJ2-2, with 7 bases that match TRBD1. The CDR3 length is 14 residues. V trimming: 5 bases; J trimming: 6 bases; junction bases outside the gene matches: 6.

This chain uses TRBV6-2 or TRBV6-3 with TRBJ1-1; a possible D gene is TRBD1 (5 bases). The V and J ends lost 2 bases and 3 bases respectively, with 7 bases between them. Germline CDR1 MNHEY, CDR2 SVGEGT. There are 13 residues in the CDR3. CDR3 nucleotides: TGTGCCAGCAGTTACCCAGGGTACACTGAAGCTTTCTTT. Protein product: CASSYPGYTEAFF.

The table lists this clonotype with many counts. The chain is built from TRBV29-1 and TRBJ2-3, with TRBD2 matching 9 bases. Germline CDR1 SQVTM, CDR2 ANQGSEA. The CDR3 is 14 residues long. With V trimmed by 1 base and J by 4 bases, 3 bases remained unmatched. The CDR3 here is CSVEVSGSADTQYF. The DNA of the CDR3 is TGCAGCGTTGAAGTTAGCGGGAGTGCAGATACGCAGTATTTT.

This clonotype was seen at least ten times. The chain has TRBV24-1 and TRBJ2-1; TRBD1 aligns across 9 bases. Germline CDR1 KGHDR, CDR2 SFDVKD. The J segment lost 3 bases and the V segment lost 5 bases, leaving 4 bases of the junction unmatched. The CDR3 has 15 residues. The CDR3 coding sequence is TGTGCCACCAGTGCCCGGGACAGGGACTACAATGAGCAGTTCTTC. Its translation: CATSARDRDYNEQFF.

The CDR3 is CASSLAVGPYNEQFF. The CDR3 DNA reads as TGTGCCAGCAGCTTAGCGGTTGGCCCCTACAATGAGCAGTTCTTC. The J gene is TRBJ2-1, the V gene TRBV7-6, with D uncertain. The germline V gene has CDR1 SGHVS and CDR2 FNYEAQ. The length of the CDR3 is 15 residues. Between the trimmed V and J ends, which lost 0 bases and 2 bases, there was a span of 8 bases.

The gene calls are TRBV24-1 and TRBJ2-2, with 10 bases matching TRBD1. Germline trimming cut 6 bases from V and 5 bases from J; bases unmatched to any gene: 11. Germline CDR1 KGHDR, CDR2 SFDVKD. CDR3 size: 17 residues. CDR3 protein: CATSSQTGGVGTGELFF. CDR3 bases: TGTGCCACCAGTTCTCAGACAGGGGGCGTTGGAACCGGGGAGCTGTTTTTT.

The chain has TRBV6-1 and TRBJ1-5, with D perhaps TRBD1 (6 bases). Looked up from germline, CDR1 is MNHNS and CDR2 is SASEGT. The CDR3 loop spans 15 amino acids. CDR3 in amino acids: CATSGAGADNQPQHF. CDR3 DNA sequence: TGTGCAACTTCAGGAGCAGGGGCGGACAATCAGCCCCAGCATTTT.

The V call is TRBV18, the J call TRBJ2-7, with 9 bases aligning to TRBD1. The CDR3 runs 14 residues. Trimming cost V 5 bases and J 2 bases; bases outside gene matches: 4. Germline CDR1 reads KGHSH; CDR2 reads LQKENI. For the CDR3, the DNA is TGTGCCAGCTCAGACAGGGGGAAAACCTACGAGCAGTACTTC. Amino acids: CASSDRGKTYEQYF.

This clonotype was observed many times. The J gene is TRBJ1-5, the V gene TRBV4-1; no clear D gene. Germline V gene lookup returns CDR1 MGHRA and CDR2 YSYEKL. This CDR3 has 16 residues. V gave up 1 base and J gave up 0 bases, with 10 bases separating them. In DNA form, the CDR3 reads TGCGCCAGCAGCCAAGGGGTCGGTTATAGCAATCAGCCCCAGCATTTT. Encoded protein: CASSQGVGYSNQPQHF.

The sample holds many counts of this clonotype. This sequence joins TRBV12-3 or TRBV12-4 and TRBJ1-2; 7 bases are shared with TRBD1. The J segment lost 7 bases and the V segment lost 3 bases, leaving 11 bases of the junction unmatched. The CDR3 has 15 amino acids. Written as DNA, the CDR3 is TGTGCCAGCAGTTTTAGGGGCAGGGGGAAAGGTGGCTACACCTTC. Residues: CASSFRGRGKGGYTF.

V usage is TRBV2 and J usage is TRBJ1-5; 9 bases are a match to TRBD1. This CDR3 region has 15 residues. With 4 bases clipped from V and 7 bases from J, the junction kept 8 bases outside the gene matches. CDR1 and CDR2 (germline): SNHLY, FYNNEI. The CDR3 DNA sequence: TGTGCCAGCAGTGCGGGACAGGGAAAGTGGCAGCCCCAGCATTTT. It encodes CASSAGQGKWQPQHF.

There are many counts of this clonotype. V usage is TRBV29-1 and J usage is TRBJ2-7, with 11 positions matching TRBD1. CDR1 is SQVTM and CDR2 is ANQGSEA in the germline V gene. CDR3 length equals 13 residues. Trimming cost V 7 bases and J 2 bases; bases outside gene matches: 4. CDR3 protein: CSARTGGPYEQYF. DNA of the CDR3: TGCAGCGCTCGGACAGGGGGCCCCTACGAGCAGTACTTC.

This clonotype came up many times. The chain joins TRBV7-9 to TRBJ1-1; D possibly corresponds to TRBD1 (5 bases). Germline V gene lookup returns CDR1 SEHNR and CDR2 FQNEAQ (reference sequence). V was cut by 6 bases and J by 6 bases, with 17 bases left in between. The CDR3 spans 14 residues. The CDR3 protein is CASRDQGQFSEAFF. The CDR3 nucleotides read TGTGCCAGCAGGGACCAGGGCCAATTCTCTGAAGCTTTCTTT.

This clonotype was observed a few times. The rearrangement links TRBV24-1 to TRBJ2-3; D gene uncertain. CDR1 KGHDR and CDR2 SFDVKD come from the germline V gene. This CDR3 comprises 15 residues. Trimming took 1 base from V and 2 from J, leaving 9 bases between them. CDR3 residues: CATSDFRRNTDTQYF. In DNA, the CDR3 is TGTGCCACCAGTGATTTCCGTAGGAACACAGATACGCAGTATTTT.

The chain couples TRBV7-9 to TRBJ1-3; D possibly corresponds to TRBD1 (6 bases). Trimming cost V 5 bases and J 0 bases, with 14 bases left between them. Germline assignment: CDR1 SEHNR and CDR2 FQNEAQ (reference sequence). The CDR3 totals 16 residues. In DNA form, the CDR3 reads TGTGCCAGCAGCCCTACCGGGACACTCTCTGGAAACACCATATATTTT. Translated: CASSPTGTLSGNTIYF.